This TCR beta chain was recorded in a study of beta chain features in type 1 diabetes (dated by TCRdb to 2016 to 2019). Regarding the research as a whole: Mean age, gender distribution, total cell number and subset yield did not differ between patients and healthy donors. A total of 107,917,701 sorted cells were examined across all samples, and RNA yield correlated strongly with the number of cells per subset. Regulatory and stem cell-like memory subsets were isolated from only 8 patients and about eight healthy donors, whereas naive and central memory subsets came from all 28 donors. In the study, recently diagnosed type 1 diabetes patients and matched healthy donors were compared on the TCRB repertoires of their sorted circulating CD4+ T cell subsets.

The CDR3 runs 16 residues from the cysteine to the phenylalanine. The DNA shown is the 48-base CDR3, in frame from base 1. V is cut back by 3 bases and J by 6 bases, with 11 bases in the junction unmatched. The germline V gene gives CDR1 as MDHEN and CDR2 as SYDVKM. The entire isolated RNA was reverse transcribed using the High Capacity cDNA Reverse Transcription Kit, and thus expressed TCRB transcripts were sequenced. Deep immunoSEQ sequencing was applied to naive, central memory and regulatory T cell samples, giving an average of roughly 3.6 million total reads per sample. After sorted cells were lysed in RLT buffer, RNA was extracted with DNase-treated RNeasy Micro or Mini kits, with the choice depending on cell number. Each cell subset was processed separately to prevent cross-contamination, with patient and healthy donor samples processed together. The immunoSEQ multiplex PCR was used to amplify TCRB sequences from cDNA, generating 87-bp fragments that spanned the CDR3 region. The amplicons were sequenced using the Illumina HiSeq platform. The study's own analysis went as follows. PCR bias was computationally corrected using synthetic template baselines, reads within Hamming distance 2 were collapsed, and singletons that could not be merged were discarded. By aligning reads against IMGT, V, D and J genes, CDR3 length, and insertions or deletions at six rearrangement sites were assigned. Within each subset, clonotype counts were normalized to sorted cell number, after which true diversity and Gini coefficients were computed with the tcR R package. Repertoire sharing was quantified using the overlap coefficient calculated on TCRB nucleotide sequences. Out-of-frame TCRB sequences from naive cells were analyzed as a proxy for the pre-selection repertoire. What TCRdb holds here is the immuneACCESS table cut down to in-frame rearrangements. Part of the clones is not present; checked against another copy, under half of the missing clones reflect an unresolved V gene, and the others are unexplained. V and J calls and clone size are given by that table; D and trimming were obtained from the DNA. For this sample the table gives some 230,000 clones, of which over 7.5% were detected only once. In total, the top ten clones hold less than 0.035% of the sample.

Each donor gave one peripheral blood draw, averaging approximately 0.12 L, which was collected into heparinised tubes. Naive, central memory, regulatory and stem cell-like memory CD4+ T cells were sorted on a BD FACSAria II using a panel including CD45RO, CCR7, CD25, CD127, CD95 and CD27. A purity above 98% was achieved for all sorted populations. PBMCs were isolated immediately by Lymphoprep density gradient centrifugation and stained directly without culture. To minimize batch effects, samples were stained and sorted in pairs, one healthy donor with one patient per experiment. The investigation overall reported the following: Because the HLA sub-analyses included only small numbers of individuals, any influence of HLA type on TCRB rearrangement was left unresolved. Because cDNA rather than genomic DNA was sequenced, highly expressing activated cells could have been over-represented, although no difference in activation and CD3 levels was found between groups. PCR might favor shorter templates, but patient and control samples were amplified and corrected together, so any skew would affect both groups equally. A moderate but significant shortening of TCRB CDR3 length was observed in type 1 diabetes patients in all four CD4+ subsets. Naive, central memory and regulatory TCRB repertoires appeared more similar among patients than among healthy donors. At VDJ recombination sites, type 1 diabetes patients had fewer insertions and more deleted nucleotides, which implies abnormalities in thymic rearrangement.

Remarks on this clone: The clone's antigen remains unknown. The record has no base qualities; no much larger clone is one base away.

Sequencing was performed on naive CD4+ T cells from blood. This specimen's cell subset or site label, per the study, means: true naive CD4+ T cells. The sequence came from a woman aged 18-30 years in good health. The chain links TRBV28 with TRBJ2-3, with 8 central nucleotides matching TRBD2. The nucleotide sequence is given as TGTGCCAGCAGTTTGAGTAGCGGGGTCTCTAGGGATACGCAGTATTTT. The translation is CASSLSSGVSRDTQYF.